The 8 T cell receptor beta chains below all came from one sample that was sequenced in a study of cytomegalovirus exposure and HLA in healthy donors. Both 60 Vbeta primers and 13 Jbeta primers went into the PCR. Here immunoSEQ multiplex PCR was the method, and the copy in TCRdb shows in-frame clones only, minus some. The listing contains tens of thousands of clones. The sequenced material came from PBMCs. These receptors were taken from a woman between 35 and 50 years old in good health and CMV-seropositive.

V and J are TRBV5-8 and TRBJ2-7; tentative D call: TRBD2 (7 bases). Trimming took 4 bases from V and 2 from J, leaving 19 bases between them. This CDR3 is 16 amino acids long. Germline assignment: CDR1 SGHTS and CDR2 YDEGEE. The CDR3 spells CASSGKGGAEPYEQYF. DNA for the CDR3: TGTGCCAGCAGCGGAAAGGGGGGGGCCGAACCCTACGAGCAGTACTTC.

This chain connects TRBV6-1 to TRBJ2-3, with D possibly being TRBD2 (6 bases). The CDR3 has 15 residues. CDR1 and CDR2 from the germline V gene are MNHNS and SASEGT. The germline V and J ends were trimmed by 3 bases and 0 bases, with 10 bases remaining between them. The CDR3 spells CASSDAGISTDTQYF. CDR3 sequence (DNA): TGTGCCAGCAGTGATGCGGGGATTAGCACAGATACGCAGTATTTT.

The chain has TRBV11-2 and TRBJ1-6, with TRBD1 as a possible D gene (5 bases). This CDR3 region has 14 residues. CDR1 is SGHAT and CDR2 is FQNNGV in the germline V gene. The V and J ends lost 6 bases and 4 bases respectively, with 10 bases between them. This CDR3 is CASRAGTYNSPLHF. The CDR3 DNA is TGTGCCAGCAGAGCCGGGACTTATAATTCACCCCTCCACTTT.

The CDR3 here is CASSRDPSGRGSDTQYF. The CDR3 DNA reads as TGTGCCAGCAGCCGGGATCCTAGCGGGAGGGGGTCGGATACGCAGTATTTT. The V and J genes are TRBV4-2 and TRBJ2-3; 12 bases align to TRBD2. V gave up 4 bases and J gave up 6 bases; unmatched junction bases: 11. Germline V gene data show CDR1 as LGHNA and CDR2 as YNFKEQ. This CDR3 has 17 amino acids.

The chain couples TRBV7-9 to TRBJ1-1, with a weak D call TRBD1 (6 bases). Germline V gene lookup returns CDR1 SEHNR and CDR2 FQNEAQ (reference sequence). The V end lost 11 bases, the J end lost 0 bases, and 16 bases lay between the germline ends. The CDR3 has 14 residues. CDR3 amino acids: CAPRTDKMNTEAFF. The DNA of the CDR3 is TGTGCCCCTCGGACAGACAAGATGAACACTGAAGCTTTCTTT. Using reference TRBV7-9 and TRBJ1-1 for the parts outside the CDR3, the full variable domain is DTGVSQNPRHKITKRGQNVTFRCDPISEHNRLYWYRQTLGQGPEFLTYFQNEAQLEKSRLLSDRFSAERPKGSFSTLEIQRTEQGDSAMYLCAPRTDKMNTEAFFGQGTRLTVV.

The chain has TRBV18 and TRBJ2-7; the D gene is possibly TRBD2 (5 bases). This CDR3 comprises 14 residues. The V gene's germline CDR1 is KGHSH and CDR2 LQKENI. V gave up 2 bases and J gave up 2 bases, with 10 bases separating them. CDR3 sequence: CASSPYGDTYEQYF. CDR3 sequence (DNA): TGTGCCAGCTCACCATACGGGGATACCTACGAGCAGTACTTC.

The CDR3 sequence is CASSPGTGSSDTQYF. In DNA, the CDR3 is TGTGCCAGCTCACCAGGGACAGGGAGCTCAGATACGCAGTATTTT. This chain uses TRBV18 with TRBJ2-3, with 9 nucleotides matching TRBD1. Trimming at V came to 2 bases and at J to 4 bases, leaving 4 bases not matched to a gene. Germline V lookup: CDR1 KGHSH, CDR2 LQKENI. The CDR3 sequence is 15 residues long.

DNA of the CDR3: TGTGCCAGCAGCAGGACTAGCGGGGGAACAGATACGCAGTATTTT. This encodes CASSRTSGGTDTQYF. This chain uses TRBV6-5 with TRBJ2-3; 13 bases match TRBD2. The CDR3 extends over 15 amino acids. From germline, CDR1 is MNHEY and CDR2 SVGAGI. With 6 bases clipped from V and 3 bases from J, the junction kept 3 bases outside the gene matches.